This TCR beta chain is drawn from a study of blood T cell repertoires in COVID-19. Germline V gives CDR1 SNHLY, CDR2 FYNNEI. V was pared by 6 bases and J by 7 bases, with 8 bases of the junction left unmatched. The CDR3 extends over 13 amino acids. Methods used by the authors: Reference gene primer amplification in the assay estimated nucleated cell counts. Only in-frame clones appear in the TCRdb table, and some are missing; sequencing was by immunoSEQ multiplex PCR. That table gives V, J and clone size, and the DNA gave D and trimming. This sample has about 77,000 clones; roughly 76% occur once, and the top ten carry roughly 15%.

This receptor was taken from an older man with active or convalescent COVID-19. This chain connects TRBV2 to TRBJ1-1; 7 positions match TRBD1. The material sequenced was peripheral blood. The DNA for the CDR3 is TGTGCCAGCAGGGACGGGACAGCCATTGAAGCTTTCTTT. Translated, it gives CASRDGTAIEAFF.